There are a few counts of the clone carrying this T cell receptor beta chain. This entry is derived from a study of blood T cells in healthy people across ages. Per germline, CDR1 MGHRA and CDR2 YSYEKL. The J segment lost 3 bases and the V segment lost 1 base, leaving 2 bases of the junction unmatched. The CDR3 spans 16 residues. Alongside a J-beta primer mix, a sample-barcoded 5' primer served in a second PCR lasting about 7 to 11 cycles. TCRdb fed the 5' RACE reads into MiXCR, producing one record per CDR3 protein. The sample has around 820,000 distinct CDR3 sequences; approximately 25% are singletons. These sequences were also reported in another study, on T cells of mothers and their children.

The chain recombines TRBV4-1 with TRBJ1-6; 8 positions match TRBD1. The sequenced sample was blood. The sequence was obtained from a boy aged 5-17 years in good health. CDR3: CASSQGDRLYNSPLHF. CDR3 in DNA: TGCGCCAGCAGCCAAGGGGACAGGCTCTATAATTCACCCCTCCACTTT.